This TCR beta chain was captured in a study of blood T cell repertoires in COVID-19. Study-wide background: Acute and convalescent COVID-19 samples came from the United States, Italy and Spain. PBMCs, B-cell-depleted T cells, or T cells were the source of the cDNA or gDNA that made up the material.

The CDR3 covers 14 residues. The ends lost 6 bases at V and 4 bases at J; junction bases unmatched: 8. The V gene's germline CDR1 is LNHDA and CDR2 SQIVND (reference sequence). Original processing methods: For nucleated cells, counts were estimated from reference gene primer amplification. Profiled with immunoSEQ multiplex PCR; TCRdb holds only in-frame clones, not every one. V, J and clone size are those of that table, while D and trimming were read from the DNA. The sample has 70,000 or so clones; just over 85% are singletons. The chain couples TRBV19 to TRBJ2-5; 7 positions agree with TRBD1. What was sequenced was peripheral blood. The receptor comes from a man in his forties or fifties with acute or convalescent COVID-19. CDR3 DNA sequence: TGTGCCAGTAGCGCTGGACAGGCTCGAGAGACCCAGTACTTC. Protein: CASSAGQARETQYF.